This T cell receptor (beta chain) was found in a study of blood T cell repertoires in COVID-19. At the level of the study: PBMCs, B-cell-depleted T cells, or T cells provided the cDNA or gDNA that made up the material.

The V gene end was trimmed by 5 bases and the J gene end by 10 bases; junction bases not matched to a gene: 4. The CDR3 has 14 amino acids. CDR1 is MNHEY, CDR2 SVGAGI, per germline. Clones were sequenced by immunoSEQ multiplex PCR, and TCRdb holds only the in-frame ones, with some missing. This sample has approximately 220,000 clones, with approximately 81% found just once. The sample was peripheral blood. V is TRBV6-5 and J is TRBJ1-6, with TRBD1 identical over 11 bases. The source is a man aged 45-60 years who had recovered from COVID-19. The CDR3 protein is CASSIRTGGSPLHF. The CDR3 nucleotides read TGTGCCAGCAGTATTCGGACAGGGGGCTCACCCCTCCACTTT.